The TCR beta chain under discussion was sequenced for a study of cytomegalovirus exposure and HLA in healthy donors. General study points: In the 90 to 150 validation repertoires, about 94% of cluster scores exceeded 0, per a later analysis.

Turning to this clone: Its target is not known.

Germline V CDR1 and CDR2: SGHNT, YYREEE (reference sequence). CDR3 length: 17 amino acids. V lost 0 bases to trimming and J lost 3 bases; unmatched junction nucleotides: 6. The protocol was immunoSEQ multiplex PCR, while the TCRdb copy is restricted to in-frame clones and leaves out a portion. Of about 130,000 clones listed, approximately 82% were seen once; the top ten hold 25% to 30%. The genes are TRBV5-4 and TRBJ1-4; 9 bases match TRBD1. Specimen: PBMCs. This clonotype was sampled from a man aged 30 to 39 in good health and CMV-seropositive. CDR3 sequence (DNA): TGTGCCAGCAGCTTGGTGACAGGGGGGATCGCTAATGAAAAACTGTTTTTT. Protein: CASSLVTGGIANEKLFF.